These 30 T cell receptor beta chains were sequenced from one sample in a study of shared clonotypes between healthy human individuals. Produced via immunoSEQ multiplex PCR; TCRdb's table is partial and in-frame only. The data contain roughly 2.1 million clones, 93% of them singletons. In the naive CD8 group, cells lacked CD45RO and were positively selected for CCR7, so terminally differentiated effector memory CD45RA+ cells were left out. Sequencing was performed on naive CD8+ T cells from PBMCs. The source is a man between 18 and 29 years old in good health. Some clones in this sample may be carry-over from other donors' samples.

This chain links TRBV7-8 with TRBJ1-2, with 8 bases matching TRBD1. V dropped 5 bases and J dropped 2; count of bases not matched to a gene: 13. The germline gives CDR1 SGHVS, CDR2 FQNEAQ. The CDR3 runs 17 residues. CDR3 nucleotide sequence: TGTGCCAGCAGCAAGGACAGGGTGGCCCTCCTCAACTATGGCTACACCTTC. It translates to CASSKDRVALLNYGYTF.

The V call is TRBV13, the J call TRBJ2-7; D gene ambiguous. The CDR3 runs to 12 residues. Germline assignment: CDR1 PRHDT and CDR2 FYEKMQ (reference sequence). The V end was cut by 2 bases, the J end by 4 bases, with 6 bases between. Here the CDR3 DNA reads TGTGCCAGCAGCTTAAAAGGTTACGAGCAGTACTTC. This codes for CASSLKGYEQYF. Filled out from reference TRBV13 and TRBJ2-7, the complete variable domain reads AAGVIQSPRHLIKEKRETATLKCYPIPRHDTVYWYQQGPGQDPQFLISFYEKMQSDKGSIPDRFSAQQFSDYHSELNMSSLELGDSALYFCASSLKGYEQYFGPGTRLTVT.

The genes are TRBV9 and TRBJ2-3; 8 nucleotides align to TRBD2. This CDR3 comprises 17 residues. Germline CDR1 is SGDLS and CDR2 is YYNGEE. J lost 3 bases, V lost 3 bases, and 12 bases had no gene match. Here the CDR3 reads CASSATGGRIGTDTQYF. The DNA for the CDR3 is TGTGCCAGCAGCGCTACGGGGGGGCGGATTGGGACAGATACGCAGTATTTT.

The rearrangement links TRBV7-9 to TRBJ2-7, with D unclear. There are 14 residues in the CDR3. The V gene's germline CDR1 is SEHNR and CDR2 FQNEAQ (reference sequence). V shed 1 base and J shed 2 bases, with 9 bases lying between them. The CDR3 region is CASSLVEHAYEQYF. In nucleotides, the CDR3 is TGTGCCAGCAGCTTAGTTGAACACGCCTACGAGCAGTACTTC.

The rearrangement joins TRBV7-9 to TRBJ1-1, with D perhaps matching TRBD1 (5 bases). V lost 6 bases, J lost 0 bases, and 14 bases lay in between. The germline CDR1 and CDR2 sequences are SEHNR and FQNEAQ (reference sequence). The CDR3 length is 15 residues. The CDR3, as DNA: TGTGCCAGCAGGGGGAGGACATCAATGAACACTGAAGCTTTCTTT. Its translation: CASRGRTSMNTEAFF.

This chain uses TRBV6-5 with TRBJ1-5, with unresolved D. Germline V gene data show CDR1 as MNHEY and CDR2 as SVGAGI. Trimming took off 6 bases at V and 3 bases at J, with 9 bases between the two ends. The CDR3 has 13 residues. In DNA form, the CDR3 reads TGTGCCAGCAGACACCAACCCAATCAGCCCCAGCATTTT. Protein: CASRHQPNQPQHF.

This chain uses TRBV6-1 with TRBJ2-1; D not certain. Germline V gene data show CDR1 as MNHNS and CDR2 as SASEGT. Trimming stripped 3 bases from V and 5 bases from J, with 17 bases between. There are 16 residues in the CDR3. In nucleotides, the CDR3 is TGTGCCAGCAGTGACGTCGGCGCATTCCACGACAATGAGCAGTTCTTC. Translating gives CASSDVGAFHDNEQFF.

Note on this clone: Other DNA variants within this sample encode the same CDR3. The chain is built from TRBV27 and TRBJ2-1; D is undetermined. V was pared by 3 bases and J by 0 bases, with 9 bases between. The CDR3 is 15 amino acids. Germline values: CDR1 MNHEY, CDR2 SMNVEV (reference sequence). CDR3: CASSFGQNSYNEQFF. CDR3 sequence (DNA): TGTGCCAGCAGTTTCGGCCAGAACTCCTACAATGAGCAGTTCTTC.

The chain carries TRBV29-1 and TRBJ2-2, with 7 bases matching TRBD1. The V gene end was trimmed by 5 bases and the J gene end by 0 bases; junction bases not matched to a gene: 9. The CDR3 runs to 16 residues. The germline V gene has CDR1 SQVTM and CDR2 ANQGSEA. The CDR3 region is CSVLLDRTANTGELFF. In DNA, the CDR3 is TGCAGCGTTCTTTTGGACAGGACCGCGAACACCGGGGAGCTGTTTTTT.

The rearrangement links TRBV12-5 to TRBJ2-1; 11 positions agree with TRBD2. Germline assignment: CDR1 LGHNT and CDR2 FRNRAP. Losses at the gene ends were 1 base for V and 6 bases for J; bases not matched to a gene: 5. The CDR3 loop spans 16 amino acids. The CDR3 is CASGLDSGRATNEQFF. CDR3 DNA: TGTGCTAGTGGTTTGGATAGCGGGAGGGCCACCAATGAGCAGTTCTTC. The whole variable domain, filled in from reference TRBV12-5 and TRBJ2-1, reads DARVTQTPRHKVTEMGQEVTMRCQPILGHNTVFWYRQTMMQGLELLAYFRNRAPLDDSGMPKDRFSAEMPDATLATLKIQPSEPRDSAVYFCASGLDSGRATNEQFFGPGTRLTVL.

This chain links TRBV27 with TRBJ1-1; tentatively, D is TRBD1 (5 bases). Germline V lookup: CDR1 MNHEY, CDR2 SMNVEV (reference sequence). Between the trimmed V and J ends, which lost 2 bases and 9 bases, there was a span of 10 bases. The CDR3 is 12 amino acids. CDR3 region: CASSLRGQKAFF. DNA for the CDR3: TGTGCCAGCAGTTTAAGGGGTCAAAAAGCTTTCTTT.

CDR3 nucleotides: TGTGCCAGCAGTGAGACTCATCGCACAGATACGCAGTATTTT. Amino acid sequence: CASSETHRTDTQYF. The rearrangement links TRBV2 to TRBJ2-3; no reliable D call. Trimming cost V 3 bases and J 1 base, with 8 bases left between them. The germline gives CDR1 SNHLY, CDR2 FYNNEI. There are 14 residues in the CDR3. Together with reference TRBV2 and TRBJ2-3, the CDR3 gives the full variable domain: EPEVTQTPSHQVTQMGQEVILRCVPISNHLYFYWYRQILGQKVEFLVSFYNNEISEKSEIFDDQFSVERPDGSNFTLKIRSTKLEDSAMYFCASSETHRTDTQYFGPGTRLTVL.

CDR3 protein: CASSFESENTEAFF. The DNA for the CDR3 is TGTGCCAGCAGTTTTGAGTCGGAGAACACTGAAGCTTTCTTT. The rearrangement links TRBV28 to TRBJ1-1; D gene uncertain. Germline values: CDR1 MDHEN, CDR2 SYDVKM. This CDR3 is built from 14 residues. Trimming removed 3 bases from V and 1 base from J, with 9 bases in between.

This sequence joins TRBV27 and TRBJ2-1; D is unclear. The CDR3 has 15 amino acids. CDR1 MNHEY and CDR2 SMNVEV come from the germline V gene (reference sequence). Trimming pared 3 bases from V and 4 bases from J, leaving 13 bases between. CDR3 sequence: CASSLFPDRYNEQFF. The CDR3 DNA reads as TGTGCCAGCAGTTTGTTCCCAGATCGTTACAATGAGCAGTTCTTC.

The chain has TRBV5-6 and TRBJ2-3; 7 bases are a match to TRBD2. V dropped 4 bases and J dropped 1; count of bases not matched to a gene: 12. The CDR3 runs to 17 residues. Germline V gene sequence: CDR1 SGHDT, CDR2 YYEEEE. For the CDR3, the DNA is TGTGCCAGCAGCGAACTGGGAGGGTTCACTGGCACAGATACGCAGTATTTT. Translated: CASSELGGFTGTDTQYF.

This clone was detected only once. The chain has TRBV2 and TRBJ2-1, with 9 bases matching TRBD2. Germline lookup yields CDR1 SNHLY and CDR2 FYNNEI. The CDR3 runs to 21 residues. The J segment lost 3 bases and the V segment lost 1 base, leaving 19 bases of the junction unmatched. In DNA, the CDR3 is TGTGCCAGCAGTGAAGTCGGGACTAGCTTGGGGAAAAGCTTCTACTACAATGAGCAGTTCTTC. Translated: CASSEVGTSLGKSFYYNEQFF.

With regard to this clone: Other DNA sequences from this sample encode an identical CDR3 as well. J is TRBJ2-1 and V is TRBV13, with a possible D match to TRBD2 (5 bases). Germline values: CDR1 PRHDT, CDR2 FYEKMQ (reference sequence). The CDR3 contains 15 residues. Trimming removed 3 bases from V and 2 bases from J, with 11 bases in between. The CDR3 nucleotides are TGTGCCAGCAGCTTGACTTCCGGGACCTACAATGAGCAGTTCTTC. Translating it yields CASSLTSGTYNEQFF.

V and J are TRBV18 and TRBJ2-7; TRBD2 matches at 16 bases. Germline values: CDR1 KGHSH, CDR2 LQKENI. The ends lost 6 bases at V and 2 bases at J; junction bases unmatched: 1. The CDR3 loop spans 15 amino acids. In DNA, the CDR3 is TGTGCCAGCTCCGGGACTAGCGGGAGGGCCTACGAGCAGTACTTC. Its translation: CASSGTSGRAYEQYF.

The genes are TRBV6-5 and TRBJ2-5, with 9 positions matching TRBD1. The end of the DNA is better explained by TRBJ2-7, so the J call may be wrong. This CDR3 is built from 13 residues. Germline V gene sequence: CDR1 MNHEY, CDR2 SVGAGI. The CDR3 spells CASSPGTGYEQYF. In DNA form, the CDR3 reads TGTGCCAGCAGTCCCGGGACAGGGTACGAGCAGTACTTC.

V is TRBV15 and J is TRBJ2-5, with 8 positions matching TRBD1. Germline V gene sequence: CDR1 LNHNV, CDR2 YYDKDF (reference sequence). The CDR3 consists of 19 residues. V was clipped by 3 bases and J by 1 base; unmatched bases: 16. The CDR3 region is CATSSDRGAATLGQETQYF. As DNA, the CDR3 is TGTGCCACCAGCAGCGACAGGGGCGCCGCAACCTTGGGCCAAGAGACCCAGTACTTC.

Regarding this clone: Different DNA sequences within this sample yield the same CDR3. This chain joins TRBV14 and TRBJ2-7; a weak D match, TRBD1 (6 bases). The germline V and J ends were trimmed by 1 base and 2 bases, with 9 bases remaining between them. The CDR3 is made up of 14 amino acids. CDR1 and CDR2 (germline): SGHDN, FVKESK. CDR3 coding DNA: TGTGCCAGCAGCCAAGGTACAGGGCCCTACGAGCAGTACTTC. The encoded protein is CASSQGTGPYEQYF.

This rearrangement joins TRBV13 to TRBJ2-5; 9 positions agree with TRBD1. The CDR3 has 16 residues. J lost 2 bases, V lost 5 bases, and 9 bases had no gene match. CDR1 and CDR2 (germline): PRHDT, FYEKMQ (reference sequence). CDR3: CASSPGGTGLQETQYF. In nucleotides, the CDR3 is TGTGCCAGCAGCCCTGGTGGGACAGGGTTACAAGAGACCCAGTACTTC.

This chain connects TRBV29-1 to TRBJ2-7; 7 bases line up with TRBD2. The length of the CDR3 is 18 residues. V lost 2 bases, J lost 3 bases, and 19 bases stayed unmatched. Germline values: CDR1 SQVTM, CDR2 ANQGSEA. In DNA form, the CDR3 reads TGCAGCGTTGAACTATCCCTCTCTGGACTAGTTCCAGTCTACGAGCAGTACTTC. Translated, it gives CSVELSLSGLVPVYEQYF.

CDR3 DNA sequence: TGTGCCAGTAGTATGTACAGCAAAAGTGAAAAACTGTTTTTT. Translation gives CASSMYSKSEKLFF. V gene TRBV19 combines with J gene TRBJ1-4; D ambiguous. Germline V gives CDR1 LNHDA, CDR2 SQIVND (reference sequence). The CDR3 sequence is 14 residues long. Trimming took 3 bases from V and 7 from J, leaving 12 bases between them. The entire variable domain, with the rest obtained from reference TRBV19 and TRBJ1-4, is as follows: DGGITQSPKYLFRKEGQNVTLSCEQNLNHDAMYWYRQDPGQGLRLIYYSQIVNDFQKGDIAEGYSVSREKKESFPLTVTSAQKNPTAFYLCASSMYSKSEKLFFGSGTQLSVL.

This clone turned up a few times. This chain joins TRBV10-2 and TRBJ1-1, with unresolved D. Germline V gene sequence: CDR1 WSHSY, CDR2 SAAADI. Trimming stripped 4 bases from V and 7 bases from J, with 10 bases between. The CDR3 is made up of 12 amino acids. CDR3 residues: CASSVVRREAFF. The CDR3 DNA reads TGCGCCAGCAGTGTAGTCCGCCGTGAAGCTTTCTTT.

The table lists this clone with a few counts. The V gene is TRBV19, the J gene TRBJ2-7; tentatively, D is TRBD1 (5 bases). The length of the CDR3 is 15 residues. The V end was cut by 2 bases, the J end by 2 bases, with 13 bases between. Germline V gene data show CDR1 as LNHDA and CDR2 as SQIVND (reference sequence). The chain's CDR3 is CASSITGYTPYEQYF. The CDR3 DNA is TGTGCCAGTAGTATAACAGGTTATACTCCCTACGAGCAGTACTTC.

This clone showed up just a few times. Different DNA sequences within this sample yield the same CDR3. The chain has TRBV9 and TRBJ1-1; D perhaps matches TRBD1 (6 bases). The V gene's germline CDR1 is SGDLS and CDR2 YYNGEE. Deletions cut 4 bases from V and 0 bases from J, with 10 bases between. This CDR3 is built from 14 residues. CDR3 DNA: TGTGCCAGCAGCCCGAGGGGGGTGAACACTGAAGCTTTCTTT. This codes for CASSPRGVNTEAFF.

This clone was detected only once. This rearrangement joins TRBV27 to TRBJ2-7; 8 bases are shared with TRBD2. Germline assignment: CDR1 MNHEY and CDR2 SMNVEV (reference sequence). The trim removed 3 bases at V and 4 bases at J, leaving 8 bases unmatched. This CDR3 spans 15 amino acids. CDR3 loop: CASSLIGTRGYEQYF. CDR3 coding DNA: TGTGCCAGCAGTTTGATCGGGACTAGAGGATACGAGCAGTACTTC.

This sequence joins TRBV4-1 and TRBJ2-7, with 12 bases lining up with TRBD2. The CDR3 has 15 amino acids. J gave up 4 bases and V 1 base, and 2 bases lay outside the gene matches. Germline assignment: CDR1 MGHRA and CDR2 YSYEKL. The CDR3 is CASSQGGLAGYEQYF. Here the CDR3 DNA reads TGCGCCAGCAGCCAAGGGGGACTAGCGGGTTACGAGCAGTACTTC.

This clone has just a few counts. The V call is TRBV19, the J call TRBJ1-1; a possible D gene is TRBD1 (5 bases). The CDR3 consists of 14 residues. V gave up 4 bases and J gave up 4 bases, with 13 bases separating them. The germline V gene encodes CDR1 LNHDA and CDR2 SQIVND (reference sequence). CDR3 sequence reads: CASSTLTGVTEAFF. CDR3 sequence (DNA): TGTGCCAGTAGTACCCTCACAGGAGTCACTGAAGCTTTCTTT.